The next 30 T cell receptor beta chains were all read from a single sample in a study of blood T cell repertoires in COVID-19. Some clones are missing from TCRdb's copy, which holds only in-frame ones; the method was immunoSEQ multiplex PCR. The data contain around 430,000 clones, about 87% of them singletons. Sequencing was performed on peripheral blood. These receptors all stem from a woman aged 45-60 years with COVID-19, enrolled during active disease.

The rearrangement joins TRBV7-2 to TRBJ2-3; TRBD2 agrees at 9 bases. The CDR3 consists of 15 residues. CDR1 and CDR2 from the germline V gene are SGHTA and FQGNSA. V was pared by 5 bases and J by 2 bases, with 5 bases of the junction left unmatched. The CDR3 protein is CASSPTSGNTDTQYF. The CDR3 coding sequence is TGTGCCAGCAGCCCGACTAGCGGCAACACAGATACGCAGTATTTT.

This clone was seen a few times. The chain carries TRBV9 and TRBJ2-7; 10 nucleotides line up with TRBD1. The CDR3 runs 15 residues. In germline, CDR1 is SGDLS, CDR2 YYNGEE. V lost 5 bases and J lost 9; bases outside the gene matches: 14. Written as DNA, the CDR3 is TGTGCCAGCAGGCCCACCGGTGAGGGACAGGGGATGCAGTACTTC. Translating gives CASRPTGEGQGMQYF. Looking up the rest from reference TRBV9 and TRBJ2-7 gives the full variable domain: DSGVTQTPKHLITATGQRVTLRCSPRSGDLSVYWYQQSLDQGLQFLIQYYNGEERAKGNILERFSAQQFPDLHSELNLSSLELGDSALYFCASRPTGEGQGMQYFGPGTRLTVT.

This sequence joins TRBV2 and TRBJ2-7; D is undetermined. The V end lost 6 bases, the J end lost 13 bases, and 28 bases lay between the germline ends. CDR1 is SNHLY and CDR2 is FYNNEI in the germline V gene. CDR3 length equals 15 residues. The CDR3 sequence is CASRGSLFSPKSYYF. For the CDR3, the DNA is TGTGCCAGCAGAGGTTCTCTATTTAGCCCGAAATCGTATTACTTC.

The chain joins TRBV14 to TRBJ1-1, with D possibly being TRBD1 (5 bases). This CDR3 comprises 15 residues. The V end was cut by 4 bases, the J end by 3 bases, with 15 bases between. Looked up from germline, CDR1 is SGHDN and CDR2 is FVKESK. Here the CDR3 DNA reads TGTGCCAGCAGCCGCCCCCGGGGGGGGGACACTGAAGCTTTCTTT. Amino acids: CASSRPRGGDTEAFF.

The chain has TRBV2 and TRBJ1-2; D ambiguous. Deletions cut 2 bases from V and 9 bases from J, with 10 bases between. CDR1 and CDR2 from the germline V gene are SNHLY and FYNNEI. CDR3 length equals 12 residues. The CDR3 is CASSERRVSYTF. The DNA of the CDR3 is TGTGCCAGCAGTGAAAGAAGAGTGAGCTACACCTTC.

The chain combines TRBV27 with TRBJ1-5; maybe TRBD1 (6 bases). The CDR3 totals 12 residues. V lost 5 bases, J lost 6 bases, and 8 bases lay in between. CDR1 and CDR2 from the germline V gene are MNHEY and SMNVEV (reference sequence). CDR3 DNA: TGTGCCAGCAGTCCGACAGGTCAGCCCCAGCATTTT. Translating gives CASSPTGQPQHF.

V gene TRBV5-4 combines with J gene TRBJ2-6, with D unclear. CDR1 and CDR2 (germline): SGHNT, YYREEE (reference sequence). V lost 2 bases, J lost 9 bases, and 12 bases lay in between. This CDR3 contains 14 residues. CDR3 region: CASSFGQLFNVLTF. The CDR3 DNA sequence: TGTGCCAGCAGCTTTGGCCAGTTATTCAACGTCCTGACTTTC.

CDR3 in amino acids: CSASRSQVNQPQHF. CDR3 DNA sequence: TGCAGTGCTAGTCGGTCCCAAGTCAATCAGCCCCAGCATTTT. V is TRBV20-1 and J is TRBJ1-5, with D unclear. Germline CDR1 is DFQATT and CDR2 is SNEGSKA (reference sequence). CDR3 size: 14 residues. The V gene lost 3 bases and the J gene lost 3 bases, with 12 bases spanning the gap.

J is TRBJ2-2 and V is TRBV5-5; D gene ambiguous. Trimming left V 7 bases short and J 2 bases short, with 15 bases between. CDR3 length equals 15 residues. Germline CDR1 and CDR2: SGHKS and YYEKEE (reference sequence). The CDR3 DNA reads TGTGCCAGCCGCACCGGGTCCTCCAACACCGGGGAGCTGTTTTTT. This encodes CASRTGSSNTGELFF.

V is TRBV15 and J is TRBJ2-3, with 7 bases fitting TRBD1. With 2 bases clipped from V and 4 bases from J, the junction kept 6 bases outside the gene matches. Per germline, CDR1 LNHNV and CDR2 YYDKDF (reference sequence). The CDR3 consists of 15 residues. The CDR3 sequence is CATSRRGGNADTQYF. CDR3 DNA sequence: TGTGCCACCAGCAGAAGAGGGGGCAACGCAGATACGCAGTATTTT.

J is TRBJ2-2 and V is TRBV7-9; 9 bases are a match to TRBD1. The CDR3 length is 15 residues. Trimming removed 5 bases from V and 6 bases from J; junction bases left unmatched: 7. Germline loops: CDR1 SEHNR, CDR2 FQNEAQ (reference sequence). CDR3 in amino acids: CASSPGQGGSGELFF. The CDR3 DNA reads as TGTGCCAGCAGCCCGGGACAGGGAGGGTCCGGGGAGCTGTTTTTT.

V and J are TRBV19 and TRBJ1-1; no definite D call. This CDR3 has 16 amino acids. V lost 1 base and J lost 0, with 12 bases in between. The germline gives CDR1 LNHDA, CDR2 SQIVND (reference sequence). CDR3 nucleotides: TGTGCCAGTAGTATAGCTCGGTTCCGTCTGAACACTGAAGCTTTCTTT. Residues: CASSIARFRLNTEAFF.

V usage is TRBV27 and J usage is TRBJ2-1; 8 bases map to TRBD2. The trim removed 6 bases at V and 4 bases at J, leaving 5 bases unmatched. Germline values: CDR1 MNHEY, CDR2 SMNVEV (reference sequence). The length of the CDR3 is 14 residues. The CDR3, as DNA: TGTGCCAGCAGGCAGCGGGGGACTTACAATGAGCAGTTCTTC. This encodes CASRQRGTYNEQFF.

The V call is TRBV19, the J call TRBJ2-6; 7 bases are a match to TRBD1. The V gene end was trimmed by 1 base and the J gene end by 7 bases; junction bases not matched to a gene: 10. CDR1 LNHDA and CDR2 SQIVND come from the germline V gene (reference sequence). CDR3 length equals 17 residues. This CDR3 reads CASSIGTGFSEANVLTF. The CDR3 coding sequence is TGTGCCAGTAGTATAGGGACAGGTTTTTCAGAAGCCAACGTCCTGACTTTC.

V usage is TRBV9 and J usage is TRBJ1-3; maybe TRBD1 (5 bases). Germline CDR1 and CDR2: SGDLS and YYNGEE. V shed 2 bases and J shed 4 bases, with 19 bases lying between them. The CDR3 is made up of 17 amino acids. CDR3 sequence (DNA): TGTGCCAGCAGCGTGGGGGGAGGCCCCACTCCCGGAAACACCATATATTTT. Translated, it gives CASSVGGGPTPGNTIYF.

V gene TRBV15 combines with J gene TRBJ1-2; TRBD1 might be the D (6 bases). Per germline, CDR1 LNHNV and CDR2 YYDKDF (reference sequence). The V end lost 0 bases, the J end lost 7 bases, and 9 bases lay between the germline ends. The CDR3 loop spans 13 amino acids. As DNA, the CDR3 is TGTGCCACCAGCAGAGATGTAGGGGGTGGCTACACCTTC. It yields the protein CATSRDVGGGYTF. The variable domain in full, completed from reference TRBV15 and TRBJ1-2, reads DAMVIQNPRYQVTQFGKPVTLSCSQTLNHNVMYWYQQKSSQAPKLLFHYYDKDFNNEADTPDNFQSRRPNTSFCFLDIRSPGLGDTAMYLCATSRDVGGGYTFGSGTRLTVV.

CDR3 in amino acids: CASSPSWTGKGYTF. The CDR3 DNA reads as TGTGCCAGCAGCCCATCATGGACAGGGAAGGGCTACACCTTC. The V gene is TRBV7-8, the J gene TRBJ1-2; TRBD1 matches at 8 bases. The J segment lost 8 bases and the V segment lost 5 bases, leaving 10 bases of the junction unmatched. Germline CDR1 reads SGHVS; CDR2 reads FQNEAQ. CDR3 length equals 14 residues.

The chain recombines TRBV19 with TRBJ1-3; 7 nucleotides agree with TRBD1. Trimming cost V 4 bases and J 0 bases; bases outside gene matches: 6. This CDR3 is built from 16 residues. Germline values: CDR1 LNHDA, CDR2 SQIVND (reference sequence). CDR3 sequence (DNA): TGTGCCAGTAGTACCAACTGGGACAGCTCTGGAAACACCATATATTTT. It yields the protein CASSTNWDSSGNTIYF.

The CDR3 nucleotides are TGTGCCAGCAGCGCCGCCCGGACAGGGAACACTGAAGCTTTCTTT. Translated: CASSAARTGNTEAFF. The chain combines TRBV9 with TRBJ1-1; 7 bases agree with TRBD1. The germline V gene encodes CDR1 SGDLS and CDR2 YYNGEE. The CDR3 contains 15 residues. V lost 3 bases to trimming and J lost 1 base; unmatched junction nucleotides: 6. Combining the CDR3 with reference TRBV9 and TRBJ1-1 gives the whole variable domain DSGVTQTPKHLITATGQRVTLRCSPRSGDLSVYWYQQSLDQGLQFLIQYYNGEERAKGNILERFSAQQFPDLHSELNLSSLELGDSALYFCASSAARTGNTEAFFGQGTRLTVV.

The J gene is TRBJ2-1, the V gene TRBV7-8; 13 bases align to TRBD2. The CDR3 contains 17 residues. Germline trimming cut 2 bases from V and 9 bases from J; bases unmatched to any gene: 10. Per germline, CDR1 SGHVS and CDR2 FQNEAQ. CDR3 DNA: TGTGCCAGCAGCTTACGGCGCACTAGCGGGGGGGCGCGTGAGCAGTTCTTC. It encodes CASSLRRTSGGAREQFF. Based on the CDR3 plus reference TRBV7-8 and TRBJ2-1, the full variable domain is GAGVSQSPRYKVAKRGQDVALRCDPISGHVSLFWYQQALGQGPEFLTYFQNEAQLDKSGLPSDRFFAERPEGSVSTLKIQRTQQEDSAVYLCASSLRRTSGGAREQFFGPGTRLTVL.

This chain uses TRBV25-1 with TRBJ1-1; D is possibly TRBD1 (5 bases). Germline V CDR1 and CDR2: MGHDK, SYGVNS. The CDR3 runs to 14 residues. The V end lost 1 base, the J end lost 6 bases, and 12 bases lay between the germline ends. This CDR3 is CASSEFQDTSEAFF. CDR3 in DNA: TGTGCCAGCAGTGAATTCCAGGACACTTCTGAAGCTTTCTTT. Full variable domain (missing parts from reference TRBV25-1 and TRBJ1-1): EADIYQTPRYLVIGTGKKITLECSQTMGHDKMYWYQQDPGMELHLIHYSYGVNSTEKGDLSSESTVSRIRTEHFPLTLESARPSHTSQYLCASSEFQDTSEAFFGQGTRLTVV.

This rearrangement joins TRBV27 to TRBJ2-7; a possible D gene is TRBD2 (5 bases). Deletions cut 5 bases from V and 4 bases from J, with 9 bases between. Germline lookup yields CDR1 MNHEY and CDR2 SMNVEV (reference sequence). This CDR3 has 12 amino acids. The CDR3 loop is CASSGSGYEQYF. CDR3 bases: TGTGCCAGCAGTGGGAGCGGATACGAGCAGTACTTC.

V is TRBV6-5 and J is TRBJ1-2; D may be TRBD1 (5 bases). The germline V gene has CDR1 MNHEY and CDR2 SVGAGI. The CDR3 totals 14 residues. V was shortened by 2 bases and J by 7 bases, with 14 bases between the two germline ends. The CDR3 sequence is CASSYEAGLGGYTF. CDR3 DNA sequence: TGTGCCAGCAGTTACGAGGCAGGGTTGGGTGGCTACACCTTC.

This chain connects TRBV24-1 to TRBJ2-7; D unresolved. V shed 9 bases and J shed 3 bases, with 14 bases lying between them. The CDR3 runs to 13 residues. Per germline, CDR1 KGHDR and CDR2 SFDVKD. CDR3 residues: CATSGAPFYEQYF. Written as DNA, the CDR3 is TGTGCCACCTCAGGTGCGCCGTTCTACGAGCAGTACTTC.

The chain links TRBV7-2 to TRBJ2-5; D is perhaps TRBD2 (7 bases). The germline gives CDR1 SGHTA, CDR2 FQGNSA. The CDR3 has 16 residues. The V end was cut by 4 bases, the J end by 1 base, with 16 bases between. The CDR3 region is CASSYNGGGLQETQYF. CDR3 nucleotide sequence: TGTGCCAGCAGCTACAATGGGGGGGGCCTCCAAGAGACCCAGTACTTC.

The V call is TRBV5-6, the J call TRBJ2-7; TRBD1 agrees at 10 bases. V gave up 0 bases and J gave up 6 bases; unmatched junction bases: 3. The CDR3 has 14 amino acids. CDR1 is SGHDT, CDR2 YYEEEE, per germline. The CDR3 is CASSLADRGLEQYF. For the CDR3, the DNA is TGTGCCAGCAGCTTGGCTGACAGGGGGCTCGAGCAGTACTTC.

This clone showed up many times. The chain employs TRBV14 and TRBJ2-1; a possible D gene is TRBD1 (6 bases). Trimming removed 3 bases at V and 1 base at J, with 10 bases between. Germline values: CDR1 SGHDN, CDR2 FVKESK. The CDR3 extends over 15 amino acids. In DNA, the CDR3 is TGTGCCAGCAGCCAGAGGGACACGTCCTACAATGAGCAGTTCTTC. It yields the protein CASSQRDTSYNEQFF.

This clone showed up just once. The chain has TRBV11-1 and TRBJ1-1; 7 bases map to TRBD1. In germline, CDR1 is SGHAT, CDR2 FQDESV (reference sequence). There are 15 residues in the CDR3. J lost 0 bases, V lost 5 bases, and 6 bases had no gene match. The CDR3: CASSARQGLNTEAFF. The CDR3 bases are TGTGCCAGCAGCGCGAGACAGGGCTTGAACACTGAAGCTTTCTTT.

The rearrangement links TRBV7-8 to TRBJ1-1; a weak D match, TRBD1 (6 bases). This CDR3 has 14 residues. V shed 5 bases and J shed 1 base, with 11 bases lying between them. Germline CDR1 reads SGHVS; CDR2 reads FQNEAQ. The CDR3: CASSLIQGNTEAFF. The CDR3 DNA follows: TGTGCCAGCAGCCTCATACAGGGGAACACTGAAGCTTTCTTT.

This clone was detected a few times. The V gene is TRBV7-9, the J gene TRBJ2-3, with 9 bases aligning to TRBD2. Germline V gives CDR1 SEHNR, CDR2 FQNEAQ (reference sequence). The CDR3 loop spans 14 amino acids. Unmatched junction bases numbered 2, after V lost 5 bases and J lost 2 bases. CDR3 coding DNA: TGTGCCAGCAGCAGCGGGGGGAACACAGATACGCAGTATTTT. It codes for CASSSGGNTDTQYF. The whole variable domain, filled in from reference TRBV7-9 and TRBJ2-3, reads DTGVSQNPRHKITKRGQNVTFRCDPISEHNRLYWYRQTLGQGPEFLTYFQNEAQLEKSRLLSDRFSAERPKGSFSTLEIQRTEQGDSAMYLCASSSGGNTDTQYFGPGTRLTVL.